One sample yielded the 30 T cell receptor beta chains listed below, sequenced in a study of Ad26.COV2.S vaccination and SARS-CoV-2 variants (dated by TCRdb to the early 2020s). Explained via the paper, the treatment or condition label denotes: 15 to 20 received Ad26.COV2.S at low or high dose, single or two shots; 5 received placebo; per-sample allocation not given. Repertoires of vaccine and placebo recipients were sequenced from samples collected on day 63 after the first injection. Library method: the immunoSEQ multiplex PCR assay. TCRdb took over this immuneACCESS table, retaining in-frame rearrangements with V and J assigned. Such tables are incomplete; in checked studies, under half of the missing clones stem from an unresolved V gene, and the remainder is unexplained. For this sample there are around 450,000 clones; 80% to 90% appear just once. The top ten clonotypes cover about 2.5% of the sample.

This specimen consisted of peripheral blood, obtained in a trial of Ad26.COV2.S vaccine versus placebo. Receptors originate from a person aged 18-65 years who received the Ad26.COV2.S COVID-19 vaccine or a placebo.

The rearrangement links TRBV10-3 to TRBJ2-5; 10 bases agree with TRBD1. The germline CDR1 and CDR2 sequences are ENHRY and SYGVKD. Trimming removed 6 bases from V and 5 bases from J; junction bases left unmatched: 9. The CDR3 is made up of 15 amino acids. The CDR3 sequence is CAIRTGQGSGETQYF. In nucleotides, the CDR3 is TGTGCCATCAGGACGGGACAGGGGTCAGGGGAGACCCAGTACTTC.

The rearrangement joins TRBV12-3 or TRBV12-4 to TRBJ1-1; D possibly corresponds to TRBD1 (5 bases). This CDR3 spans 12 amino acids. Between the trimmed V and J ends, which lost 6 bases and 7 bases, there was a span of 12 bases. The CDR3 loop reads CASRPTGLEAFF. The CDR3 DNA sequence: TGTGCCAGCAGGCCAACAGGTCTTGAAGCTTTCTTT.

This chain connects TRBV6-6 to TRBJ2-5, with D maybe TRBD1 (6 bases). Germline values: CDR1 MNHNY, CDR2 SVGAGI (reference sequence). V lost 10 bases and J 3 bases, leaving 18 bases between the germline ends. There are 14 residues in the CDR3. For the CDR3, the DNA is TGTGCCATCGGTAGGGGGACGGTAGAAGAGACCCAGTACTTC. It specifies CAIGRGTVEETQYF.

The V gene is TRBV2, the J gene TRBJ2-7; D call uncertain. CDR1 SNHLY and CDR2 FYNNEI come from the germline V gene. This CDR3 is built from 11 residues. Deletions cut 7 bases from V and 2 bases from J, with 6 bases between. The CDR3 coding sequence is TGTGCCAGCACTTGGACCTACGAGCAGTACTTC. Encoded protein: CASTWTYEQYF.

The V and J genes are TRBV7-9 and TRBJ1-2, with 9 positions matching TRBD1. Germline V gene data show CDR1 as SEHNR and CDR2 as FQNEAQ (reference sequence). J was trimmed by 8 bases and V by 3 bases; bases with no gene match: 4. The CDR3 sequence is 13 residues long. This CDR3 reads CASSFTGGEGYTF. CDR3 in DNA: TGTGCCAGCAGCTTCACAGGGGGCGAAGGCTACACCTTC.

Only one count was recorded for this clone. The chain uses TRBV14 and TRBJ2-3; D is uncertain. CDR3 length equals 11 residues. Per the germline V gene, CDR1 is SGHDN and CDR2 is FVKESK. Trimming stripped 10 bases from V and 4 bases from J, with 9 bases between. The CDR3, as DNA: TGTGCCATCGGAACAGCAGATACGCAGTATTTT. Translating gives CAIGTADTQYF.

In its sample, this clone was seen once. This sequence joins TRBV27 and TRBJ2-2; no reliable D call. Germline V lookup: CDR1 MNHEY, CDR2 SMNVEV (reference sequence). The CDR3 length is 14 residues. Trimming left V 6 bases short and J 6 bases short, with 14 bases between. Here the CDR3 DNA reads TGTGCCAGCAGCCCTGAGGCTCACGCCGGGGAGCTGTTTTTT. This gives the protein CASSPEAHAGELFF.

The genes are TRBV19 and TRBJ2-1, with D possibly TRBD2 on 5 matching bases. Germline CDR1 and CDR2: LNHDA and SQIVND (reference sequence). This CDR3 has 17 residues. V lost 5 bases and J 4 bases, leaving 21 bases between the germline ends. The CDR3 DNA reads TGTGCCAGTAGTGCGCCCCGAGGGCGGGCTCTTTACAATGAGCAGTTCTTC. This encodes CASSAPRGRALYNEQFF.

The chain links TRBV6-5 to TRBJ1-5, with unresolved D. With 6 bases removed from V and 3 bases from J, the gap between germline ends came to 15 bases. Germline assignment: CDR1 MNHEY and CDR2 SVGAGI. The CDR3 totals 15 residues. CDR3 sequence (DNA): TGTGCCAGCAGCCCCCGTGCAGGACTCAATCAGCCCCAGCATTTT. Amino acid sequence: CASSPRAGLNQPQHF.

This chain's CDR3 is CASSSGTENEQFF. Here the CDR3 DNA reads TGTGCCAGCAGCAGCGGGACGGAGAATGAGCAGTTCTTC. The chain recombines TRBV5-6 with TRBJ2-1; 7 bases align to TRBD2. Germline V gene lookup returns CDR1 SGHDT and CDR2 YYEEEE. V lost 4 bases and J lost 7; bases outside the gene matches: 5. The length of the CDR3 is 13 residues.

This rearrangement joins TRBV5-4 to TRBJ2-3, with TRBD2 matching 9 bases. The germline gives CDR1 SGHNT, CDR2 YYREEE (reference sequence). CDR3 length: 17 amino acids. V dropped 4 bases and J dropped 1; count of bases not matched to a gene: 10. CDR3 sequence: CASSPGGRGGRTDTQYF. CDR3 in DNA: TGTGCCAGCAGCCCCGGGGGGCGGGGGGGACGCACAGATACGCAGTATTTT.

This chain uses TRBV5-4 with TRBJ1-2, with D maybe TRBD1 (6 bases). Trimming shortened V by 0 bases and J by 5 bases, and 11 bases separated the two germline ends. This CDR3 is 14 amino acids long. Germline CDR1 and CDR2: SGHNT and YYREEE (reference sequence). Written as DNA, the CDR3 is TGTGCCAGCAGCTTGGACAGGGCTACATATGGCTACACCTTC. Residues: CASSLDRATYGYTF.

This chain uses TRBV30 with TRBJ1-6; 7 positions match TRBD1. Trimming removed 2 bases from V and 7 bases from J; junction bases left unmatched: 2. The CDR3 sequence is 13 residues long. Germline V gives CDR1 GTSNPN, CDR2 SVGIG (reference sequence). The CDR3 nucleotides are TGTGCCTGGAGTACAGGGGAAAATTCACCCCTCCACTTT. Its translation: CAWSTGENSPLHF.

The rearrangement joins TRBV2 to TRBJ1-5, with TRBD1 matching 7 bases. CDR3 length equals 12 residues. Germline CDR1 is SNHLY and CDR2 is FYNNEI. V dropped 7 bases and J dropped 12; count of bases not matched to a gene: 9. CDR3 DNA sequence: TGTGCCAGCAATCCGGAGGGGGCTCACCAGCATTTT. Translating it yields CASNPEGAHQHF.

This clone occurred once. This chain uses TRBV19 with TRBJ1-1; D may be TRBD1 (6 bases). Trimming took off 6 bases at V and 4 bases at J, with 9 bases between the two ends. CDR1 is LNHDA and CDR2 is SQIVND in the germline V gene (reference sequence). The CDR3 has 12 residues. In DNA, the CDR3 is TGTGCCAGTAGCCGAGGGGGCACTGAAGCTTTCTTT. Translating gives CASSRGGTEAFF.

V and J are TRBV7-9 and TRBJ1-2, with D possibly TRBD1 on 5 matching bases. Deletions cut 4 bases from V and 7 bases from J, with 19 bases between. The CDR3 has 15 residues. CDR1 and CDR2 (germline): SEHNR, FQNEAQ (reference sequence). CDR3 nucleotides: TGTGCCAGCAGCTCAGGATCGCCCTTTGGGGGTGGCTACACCTTC. Its translation: CASSSGSPFGGGYTF.

The chain joins TRBV6-2 or TRBV6-3 to TRBJ2-2; D is undetermined. Germline V CDR1 and CDR2: MNHEY, SVGEGT. CDR3 length: 14 amino acids. The ends were cut back, 5 bases at V and 0 bases at J, with 7 bases in the middle. CDR3 nucleotides: TGTGCCAGCAGTCGCCCCCCGAACACCGGGGAGCTGTTTTTT. The encoded protein is CASSRPPNTGELFF.

Only one count was recorded for this clone. The CDR3 loop is CASSHPGDIGANYGYTF. CDR3 in DNA: TGTGCCAGCAGCCACCCCGGGGACATCGGAGCTAACTATGGCTACACCTTC. The chain uses TRBV2 and TRBJ1-2; a weak D match, TRBD1 (6 bases). The V gene lost 6 bases and the J gene lost 0 bases, with 20 bases spanning the gap. The CDR3 has 17 amino acids. Germline CDR1 SNHLY, CDR2 FYNNEI. The entire variable domain, with the rest obtained from reference TRBV2 and TRBJ1-2, is as follows: EPEVTQTPSHQVTQMGQEVILRCVPISNHLYFYWYRQILGQKVEFLVSFYNNEISEKSEIFDDQFSVERPDGSNFTLKIRSTKLEDSAMYFCASSHPGDIGANYGYTFGSGTRLTVV.

The genes are TRBV3-1 (or the pseudogene TRBV3-2) and TRBJ2-1; perhaps TRBD2 as D (6 bases). Per the germline V gene, CDR1 is LGHDT and CDR2 is YNNKEL (reference sequence). The V gene lost 4 bases and the J gene lost 4 bases, with 20 bases spanning the gap. The CDR3 totals 17 residues. The CDR3 sequence is CASSPEIGTPSYNEQFF. The CDR3 nucleotides read TGTGCCAGCAGCCCCGAAATCGGGACTCCATCTTACAATGAGCAGTTCTTC.

V and J are TRBV4-3 and TRBJ1-6; D ambiguous. CDR1 and CDR2 from the germline V gene are LGHNA and YSLEER. The CDR3 has 13 amino acids. Trimming removed 1 base from V and 14 bases from J, with 12 bases in between. Here the CDR3 reads CASSQGEGATLHF. The CDR3 nucleotides are TGCGCCAGCAGCCAAGGTGAGGGAGCGACCCTCCACTTT.

V usage is TRBV12-5 and J usage is TRBJ2-7; D remains ambiguous. Germline CDR1 LGHNT, CDR2 FRNRAP. The CDR3 runs to 12 residues. The V end lost 2 bases, the J end lost 2 bases, and 4 bases lay between the germline ends. The CDR3 region has the DNA TGTGCTAGTGGTTTGAATACCTACGAGCAGTACGTC. Translated: CASGLNTYEQYV.

In its sample, this clone was seen once. The rearrangement joins TRBV7-2 to TRBJ2-3, with D unresolved. CDR1 is SGHTA and CDR2 is FQGNSA in the germline V gene. This CDR3 has 18 amino acids. Between the trimmed V and J ends, which lost 5 bases and 0 bases, there was a span of 21 bases. CDR3 sequence: CASSQNRPAYPSTDTQYF. Here the CDR3 DNA reads TGTGCCAGCAGCCAAAACCGCCCAGCTTATCCTAGCACAGATACGCAGTATTTT.

This clone appeared a few times. The gene calls are TRBV19 and TRBJ1-2; no reliable D call. This CDR3 is 15 amino acids long. From germline, CDR1 is LNHDA and CDR2 SQIVND (reference sequence). V was trimmed by 1 base and J by 4 bases, leaving 13 bases between them. The CDR3 coding sequence is TGTGCCAGTAGTATAGCGGAGGGCCTGGTCTATGGCTACACCTTC. Protein: CASSIAEGLVYGYTF.

CDR3 residues: CASSGIWLAANTGELFF. The CDR3 nucleotides are TGTGCCAGCAGCGGGATCTGGCTAGCCGCGAACACCGGGGAGCTGTTTTTT. V gene TRBV11-3 combines with J gene TRBJ2-2; D might be TRBD2 (5 bases). The CDR3 is 17 amino acids. The V gene's germline CDR1 is SGHNT and CDR2 YENEEA. V lost 5 bases and J 0 bases, leaving 16 bases between the germline ends.

The J gene is TRBJ2-4, the V gene TRBV18; D gene unclear. CDR1 and CDR2 (germline): KGHSH, LQKENI. There are 16 residues in the CDR3. V lost 3 bases to trimming and J lost 2 bases, with 14 bases between them. The CDR3 coding sequence is TGTGCCAGCTCACCCCTGGCTGAGAGGTCCAAAAACATTCAGTACTTC. Amino acids: CASSPLAERSKNIQYF.

This chain connects TRBV3-1 (or the pseudogene TRBV3-2) to TRBJ1-3; 8 bases are shared with TRBD1. The J segment lost 4 bases and the V segment lost 5 bases, leaving 7 bases of the junction unmatched. Germline CDR1 LGHDT, CDR2 YNNKEL (reference sequence). The CDR3 has 15 amino acids. Written as DNA, the CDR3 is TGTGCCAGCAGCTTCCGGACAGGGAAGGGAAACACCATATATTTT. It yields the protein CASSFRTGKGNTIYF.

This chain joins TRBV18 and TRBJ1-6; D not resolved. V was pared by 1 base and J by 2 bases, with 12 bases between. Germline CDR1 reads KGHSH; CDR2 reads LQKENI. CDR3 size: 17 residues. The CDR3 DNA reads TGTGCCAGCTCACCACGTGGCCCCGGGCCCTATAATTCACCCCTCCACTTT. Translation gives CASSPRGPGPYNSPLHF. Variable domain in full (rest from reference TRBV18 and TRBJ1-6): NAGVMQNPRHLVRRRGQEARLRCSPMKGHSHVYWYRQLPEEGLKFMVYLQKENIIDESGMPKERFSAEFPKEGPSILRIQQVVRGDSAAYFCASSPRGPGPYNSPLHFGNGTRLTVT.

This chain uses TRBV5-1 with TRBJ1-1; 7 bases are a match to TRBD1. V lost 3 bases and J lost 5; bases outside the gene matches: 4. The CDR3 is 13 residues long. CDR1 is SGHRS and CDR2 is YFSETQ in the germline V gene. CDR3 DNA sequence: TGCGCCAGCAGCTACCACAGGGGAACTGAAGCTTTCTTT. Amino acids: CASSYHRGTEAFF.

The chain is built from TRBV5-1 and TRBJ2-2; 11 nucleotides match TRBD2. Per the germline V gene, CDR1 is SGHRS and CDR2 is YFSETQ. The CDR3 spans 17 residues. After removal of 2 bases from V and 6 bases from J, the junction contained 9 bases not matched to a gene. The CDR3 is CASSFISGRAGAGELFF. CDR3 coding DNA: TGCGCCAGCAGCTTTATTAGCGGGAGGGCCGGTGCCGGGGAGCTGTTTTTT.

The rearrangement joins TRBV20-1 to TRBJ1-1; perhaps TRBD1 as D (5 bases). The V end was cut by 3 bases, the J end by 3 bases, with 17 bases between. Germline CDR1 and CDR2: DFQATT and SNEGSKA (reference sequence). This CDR3 has 15 residues. CDR3 region: CSASEGSREDTEAFF. The CDR3 nucleotides read TGCAGTGCTAGTGAGGGGTCCAGGGAAGACACTGAAGCTTTCTTT.